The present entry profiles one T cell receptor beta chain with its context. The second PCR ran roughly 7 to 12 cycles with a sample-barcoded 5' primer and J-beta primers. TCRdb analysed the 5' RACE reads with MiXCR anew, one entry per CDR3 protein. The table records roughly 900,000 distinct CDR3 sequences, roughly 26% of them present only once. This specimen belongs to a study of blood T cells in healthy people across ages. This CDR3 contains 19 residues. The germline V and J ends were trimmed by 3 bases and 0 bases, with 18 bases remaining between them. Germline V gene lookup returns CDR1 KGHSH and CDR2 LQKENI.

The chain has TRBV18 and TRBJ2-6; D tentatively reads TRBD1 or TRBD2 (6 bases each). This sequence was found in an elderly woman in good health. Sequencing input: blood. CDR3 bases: TGTGCCAGCTCACCTGTAGAGCTCGGGGGCTACTCTGGGGCCAACGTCCTGACTTTC. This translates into CASSPVELGGYSGANVLTF. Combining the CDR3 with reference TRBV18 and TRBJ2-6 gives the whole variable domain NAGVMQNPRHLVRRRGQEARLRCSPMKGHSHVYWYRQLPEEGLKFMVYLQKENIIDESGMPKERFSAEFPKEGPSILRIQQVVRGDSAAYFCASSPVELGGYSGANVLTFGAGSRLTVL.